The clone carrying this T cell receptor beta chain was observed a single time. Its target is unknown. At one boundary the junction diverges from the germline segment, which might be a read error. The entry originates in a study of tumor and adjacent non-tumor tissue in lung cancer. Background on the study: There were approximately twelve adenocarcinoma, a couple of squamous cell carcinoma and 1 small cell lung cancer cases. Millions of productive TCRbeta reads were obtained per sample on average.

TCRbeta libraries were built with three rounds of nested PCR, modified from ARM-PCR. Each CDR3 protein gets one entry after TCRdb re-called the multiplex PCR reads with MiXCR. The top ten clones hold around half of a sample with some 80,000 distinct CDR3 sequences, roughly 80% of them seen once. Study-wide results and limits: Top 100 clones took a larger repertoire share in normal lung. Compared with tumor, normal lung showed significantly lower TCR diversity.

RNA was extracted from bulk tissue without any cell sorting. The normal lung tissue was taken more than 3 cm from the tumor edge. The CDR3 has 13 residues. CDR1 and CDR2 (germline): MGHDK, SYGVNS. This clonotype originated in a man aged 60 to 69 with non-small cell lung cancer. This chain uses TRBV25-1 with TRBJ1-2; no clear D gene. The sequenced material came from distant non-tumor lung tissue. In DNA form, the CDR3 reads TGTGCCAGCAATGAATCGGGCCGATATGGCTACACCTTC. Amino acids: CASNESGRYGYTF.